This TCR beta chain was sequenced during a study of CD8+CD57+ T cells in acquired aplastic anemia. It was patients with CD8+CD57+ cell expansion by flow cytometry who were chosen for sequencing. With 4 bases removed from V and 5 bases from J, the gap between germline ends came to 13 bases. The CDR3 totals 14 residues. Germline CDR1 MNHNS, CDR2 SASEGT. TCR beta VDJ combinations and CDR3 sequences were profiled from genomic DNA. MiXCR, run by TCRdb on the reads, gives a single entry per CDR3 protein. The sample gives about 150,000 distinct CDR3 sequences, about 54% of which show up once; 10% to 15% is in the top ten.

Sample: sorted CD4+, CD8+, or CD8+CD57+ T cells (not recorded which) from PBMCs. The chain joins TRBV6-1 to TRBJ2-3, with D unclear. The clonotype comes from a human donor with aplastic anemia. In DNA form, the CDR3 reads TGTGCCAGCAGTGCCCTACCCCCAGGAGATACGCAGTATTTT. It yields the protein CASSALPPGDTQYF.